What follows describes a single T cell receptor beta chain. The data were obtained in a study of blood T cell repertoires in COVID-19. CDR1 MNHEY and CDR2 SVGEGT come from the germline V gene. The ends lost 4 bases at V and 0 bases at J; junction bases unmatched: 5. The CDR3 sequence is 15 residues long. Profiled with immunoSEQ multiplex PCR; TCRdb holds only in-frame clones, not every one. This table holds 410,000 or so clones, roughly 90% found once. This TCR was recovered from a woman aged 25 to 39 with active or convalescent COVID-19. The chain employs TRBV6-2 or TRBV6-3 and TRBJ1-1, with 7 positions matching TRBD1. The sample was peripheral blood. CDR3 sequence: CASSSWTGLNTEAFF. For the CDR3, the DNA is TGTGCCAGCAGTTCCTGGACAGGACTGAACACTGAAGCTTTCTTT.